The sample holds a few counts of the clone carrying this T cell receptor (beta chain). This sample's time point: persistent/refractory GD, antithyroid drugs over 5 years with positive TRAb. PBMC RNA served as the TCR library source. Collection of peripheral blood (roughly 9.3 milliliters) was done using EDTA tubes. CDR3 length: 18 amino acids. Germline V gives CDR1 DFQATT, CDR2 SNEGSKA (reference sequence). The V and J ends lost 7 bases and 5 bases, in that order; junction bases with no gene match: 22. The data originate from a study of regulatory T cells in long-lasting Graves disease. iRepertoire HTBI primers and Arm-PCR of CDR3 regions built TCR beta libraries. In the authors' methods: Across samples, over 55 TRBV and some 14 TRBJ segments were found. MiXCR, run by TCRdb on the multiplex PCR reads, gives a single entry per CDR3 protein. The V and J calls, along with clone size, are taken from TCRdb and not from the paper's own processing. Of more than 650,000 distinct CDR3 sequences detected, 30% appear once; the ten largest clones hold under 55%.

The receptor was derived from a female donor with Graves disease. The chain recombines TRBV20-1 with TRBJ2-5; the match to TRBD2 covers 10 bases. The source was peripheral blood mononuclear cells (PBMCs), collected when the disease was refractory, from a patient treated with antithyroid drugs. The CDR3 reads CSVGTAFNLAGEQETQYF. Written as DNA, the CDR3 is TGCAGTGTGGGTACGGCATTCAACCTAGCGGGAGAGCAGGAGACCCAGTACTTC.